This T cell receptor (beta chain) appears in the sequencing data of a study of beta chain features in type 1 diabetes (dated by TCRdb to 2017 to 2018). Looking at the study overall: No differences in mean age, gender distribution, total cell number or subset yield were found between patients and healthy donors. A total of 85 million to 140 million sorted cells were examined across all samples, and the number of cells per subset was strongly correlated with RNA yield. The study compared TCRB repertoires of sorted circulating CD4+ T cell subsets between recently diagnosed type 1 diabetes patients and matched healthy donors. Regulatory and stem cell-like memory subsets were obtained from only 8 patients and roughly eight healthy donors, while naive and central memory subsets were obtained from all 30 or so donors. On the study overall, not on this receptor specifically: Shorter templates might be favored by PCR, yet because patient and control samples were amplified and corrected together, any such skew would affect both groups equally. Type 1 diabetes patients showed a moderate but significant shortening of TCRB CDR3 length in all four CD4+ subsets. Fewer insertions and more nucleotide deletions at VDJ recombination sites were observed in patients with type 1 diabetes, implying thymic rearrangement abnormalities. Naive, central memory and regulatory TCRB repertoires appeared to be more similar among patients than among healthy donors. Only small numbers of individuals were included in the HLA sub-analyses, which left unresolved whether HLA type had any influence on TCRB rearrangement. Sequencing cDNA rather than genomic DNA could over-represent highly expressing activated cells, although activation and CD3 levels did not differ between groups.

Inclusive of the bounding cysteine and phenylalanine, the CDR3 is 12 residues long. The kept DNA is CDR3 alone, 36 bases in frame from the first base. CDR1 GTSNPN and CDR2 SVGIG are derived from the germline V gene (reference sequence). From V the trimming removes 2 bases and from J it removes 10 bases, while the gene matches leave 6 bases of the junction unaccounted for. This clone was observed a handful of times. Its antigen target is currently unknown. Per-base quality was not reported, and no clone a single base away is much larger than it. From each donor, a single peripheral blood sample of about 110 mL on average was drawn into heparinised tubes. Naive, central memory, regulatory and stem cell-like memory CD4+ T cells were sorted on a BD FACSAria II using a panel including CD45RO, CCR7, CD25, CD127, CD95 and CD27. Purity was above 98% for every sorted population. PBMCs were isolated right away by Lymphoprep density gradient centrifugation and were stained directly, without culture. To minimize batch effects, samples were stained and sorted in pairs, one healthy donor with one patient per experiment.

The entire amount of isolated RNA was reverse transcribed using the High Capacity cDNA Reverse Transcription Kit, so the sequenced TCRB transcripts were expressed ones. Deep immunoSEQ sequencing was applied to naive, central memory and regulatory T cell samples, giving an average of roughly 3.5 million total reads per sample. Sorted cells were lysed in RLT buffer, and RNA was extracted using DNase-treated RNeasy Micro or Mini kits according to cell number. Each cell subset was processed separately to prevent cross-contamination, with patient and healthy donor samples processed together. Using the immunoSEQ multiplex PCR, TCRB sequences were amplified from cDNA into 87-bp fragments spanning the CDR3 region. Amplicons were sequenced on the Illumina HiSeq platform. As for how the authors treated the data: PCR bias was corrected computationally using synthetic template baselines, and reads within Hamming distance 2 were collapsed, with unmergeable singletons discarded. By aligning reads against IMGT, V, D and J genes, CDR3 length, and insertions or deletions at six rearrangement sites were assigned. Within each subset, clonotype counts were normalized to the number of sorted cells before true diversity and Gini coefficients were calculated with the tcR R package. The overlap coefficient, calculated on TCRB nucleotide sequences, was used to quantify repertoire sharing. Out-of-frame TCRB sequences from naive cells were analyzed as a proxy for the pre-selection repertoire. TCRdb's version of the immuneACCESS table is confined to in-frame rearrangements and falls short of the full clone set. An unresolved V gene accounts for under half of the shortfall where checked; the remainder is of unknown origin. V, J and clone size were drawn from that table, and D and trimming were deduced from the DNA. This sample has approximately 200,000 clones in its table, and roughly 9.6% of those were observed once. In total, the top ten clones hold 0.03% to 0.04% of the sample.

Sequencing was carried out using naive CD4+ T cells from blood. The cell subset or site label of this sample denotes: true naive CD4+ T cells. The receptor's source is a woman aged 18 to 35 in good health. The V gene is TRBV30 and the J gene is TRBJ1-1, with TRBD1 matching 8 junction bases. The nucleotide sequence reads as follows: TGTGCCTGGAGTACTTGGACAGGGACAGCTTTCTTT. This gives the protein CAWSTWTGTAFF.